These 21 T cell receptor beta chains share one sample of origin, sequenced in a study of T-cell reconstitution after alpha-beta-depleted transplantation in children. Overall study findings and caveats: Several hundred rapidly expanded clones from non-depleted graft cells reportedly supplied alpha-beta T cells about two months post-transplant.

No antigen has been assigned to these receptors. Unique molecular identifiers were used in preparing the TCRbeta library. TCRdb reprocessed the PCR reads via MiXCR and lists one record per CDR3 protein. The table lists about 32,000 distinct CDR3 sequences, around 7% of them singletons. The starting material was peripheral blood, obtained 60 days after TCRalphabeta/CD19-depleted stem cell transplant. All receptors derive from a child under two years old who had a stem cell transplant for acute myeloid leukemia, so the T cells may come from the graft donor.

This clonotype has at least ten counts. The CDR3 coding sequence is TGTGCCAGCCGACTGGACTGGAGCTCCTACAATGAGCAGTTCTTC. Translating it yields CASRLDWSSYNEQFF. The chain combines TRBV5-6 with TRBJ2-1, with D perhaps matching TRBD2 (5 bases). V gave up 7 bases and J gave up 0 bases, with 14 bases separating them. Germline V CDR1 and CDR2: SGHDT, YYEEEE. This CDR3 has 15 residues.

This clonotype was counted many times. The CDR3 is CASSLFDRKSYNEQFF. CDR3 sequence (DNA): TGTGCCAGCAGTTTATTTGACAGGAAGTCCTACAATGAGCAGTTCTTC. The chain employs TRBV28 and TRBJ2-1, with D possibly matching TRBD1 (6 bases). The CDR3 has 16 amino acids. Germline CDR1 is MDHEN and CDR2 is SYDVKM. Trimming took off 1 base at V and 1 base at J, with 11 bases between the two ends.

The V gene is TRBV3-1, the J gene TRBJ2-5, with D possibly TRBD2 on 6 matching bases. This CDR3 is built from 14 residues. Per the germline V gene, CDR1 is LGHDT and CDR2 is YNNKEL (reference sequence). V was pared by 2 bases and J by 5 bases, with 12 bases between. The CDR3 region has the DNA TGTGCCAGCAGCCAACAGAGGGAGGTGGAGACCCAGTACTTC. It yields the protein CASSQQREVETQYF.

The chain joins TRBV5-1 to TRBJ2-7, with 8 bases matching TRBD2. Germline V gene lookup returns CDR1 SGHRS and CDR2 YFSETQ. Germline trimming cut 2 bases from V and 3 bases from J; bases unmatched to any gene: 4. This CDR3 is built from 14 residues. CDR3: CASSFASGSYEQYF. CDR3 DNA: TGCGCCAGCAGCTTTGCCAGCGGGAGCTACGAGCAGTACTTC. Filled out from reference TRBV5-1 and TRBJ2-7, the complete variable domain reads KAGVTQTPRYLIKTRGQQVTLSCSPISGHRSVSWYQQTPGQGLQFLFEYFSETQRNKGNFPGRFSGRQFSNSRSEMNVSTLELGDSALYLCASSFASGSYEQYFGPGTRLTVT.

This clonotype was counted many times. CDR3 protein: CASSPDGRDNEQFF. Here the CDR3 DNA reads TGTGCCAGCTCACCCGACGGGAGGGACAATGAGCAGTTCTTC. The genes are TRBV18 and TRBJ2-1; 8 bases map to TRBD2. The CDR3 has 14 amino acids. After removal of 3 bases from V and 5 bases from J, the junction contained 3 bases not matched to a gene. Germline V gene lookup returns CDR1 KGHSH and CDR2 LQKENI. The variable domain in full, with the rest retrieved from reference TRBV18 and TRBJ2-1, is NAGVMQNPRHLVRRRGQEARLRCSPMKGHSHVYWYRQLPEEGLKFMVYLQKENIIDESGMPKERFSAEFPKEGPSILRIQQVVRGDSAAYFCASSPDGRDNEQFFGPGTRLTVL.

This clonotype was observed many times. This sequence joins TRBV29-1 and TRBJ2-7, with D possibly matching TRBD1 (5 bases). The CDR3 consists of 15 residues. V shed 0 bases and J shed 4 bases, with 16 bases lying between them. The germline V gene has CDR1 SQVTM and CDR2 ANQGSEA. CDR3 region: CSVEDGQGEVYEQYF. Here the CDR3 DNA reads TGCAGCGTTGAAGATGGCCAGGGCGAAGTGTACGAGCAGTACTTC.

This clonotype was counted many times. The chain couples TRBV29-1 to TRBJ1-4; TRBD1 matches 7 bases. Germline assignment: CDR1 SQVTM and CDR2 ANQGSEA. V was pared by 7 bases and J by 0 bases, with 11 bases of the junction left unmatched. The CDR3 consists of 16 residues. The CDR3 region is CSGPQGGIATNEKLFF. DNA for the CDR3: TGCAGCGGACCCCAGGGGGGAATTGCAACTAATGAAAAACTGTTTTTT.

This clonotype was recorded at least ten times. The V gene is TRBV10-3, the J gene TRBJ2-7; unclear D gene. Germline loops: CDR1 ENHRY, CDR2 SYGVKD. There are 16 residues in the CDR3. Trimming left V 0 bases short and J 2 bases short, with 14 bases between. The CDR3 nucleotides read TGTGCCATCAGTGAGTCTGGCAGCAGTCCGACCTACGAGCAGTACTTC. Translation: CAISESGSSPTYEQYF.

V usage is TRBV3-1 and J usage is TRBJ1-1; D ambiguous. Germline V CDR1 and CDR2: LGHDT, YNNKEL (reference sequence). The CDR3 covers 12 residues. Trimming removed 11 bases from V and 10 bases from J, with 20 bases in between. In nucleotides, the CDR3 is TGTGCCTTCTGCCAAACTTTTCCCGGAGCTTTCTTT. Its protein product is CAFCQTFPGAFF.

In this sample, this clonotype turned up many times. This sequence joins TRBV29-1 and TRBJ2-7; TRBD1 might be the D (6 bases). From germline, CDR1 is SQVTM and CDR2 ANQGSEA. This CDR3 comprises 15 residues. V gave up 0 bases and J gave up 2 bases, with 14 bases separating them. The CDR3 sequence is CSVEDQQGVAYEQYF. The CDR3 DNA follows: TGCAGCGTTGAAGATCAACAGGGCGTAGCCTACGAGCAGTACTTC.

In its sample, this clonotype was seen many times. This rearrangement joins TRBV7-2 to TRBJ1-6; 8 bases are a match to TRBD1. Trimming cost V 5 bases and J 9 bases; bases outside gene matches: 9. The CDR3 is made up of 15 amino acids. Germline V CDR1 and CDR2: SGHTA, FQGNSA. DNA of the CDR3: TGTGCCAGCAGCCCTGGGACAGGTCGGCCTTCACCCCTCCACTTT. Translated: CASSPGTGRPSPLHF.

Ten or more counts support this clonotype. The CDR3 loop is CASSFDVAGGPNEQFF. The CDR3, as DNA: TGTGCCAGCAGCTTTGATGTGGCGGGAGGGCCCAATGAGCAGTTCTTC. V is TRBV7-4 and J is TRBJ2-1; TRBD2 matches at 9 bases. This CDR3 region has 16 residues. From germline, CDR1 is SGHVT and CDR2 SQSDAQ. Trimming at V came to 3 bases and at J to 6 bases, leaving 9 bases not matched to a gene.

This clonotype has ten or more counts. The junction departs from the called germline gene at one end, perhaps through a read error. The genes are TRBV7-7 and TRBJ2-5; the D gene is possibly TRBD2 (5 bases). CDR3 size: 14 residues. Germline CDR1 reads SSHAT; CDR2 reads FNYEAQ (reference sequence). The CDR3 DNA follows: TGTGCTAGCAGCTTAGCACTAGACCAAGAGACCCAGTACTTC. It encodes CASSLALDQETQYF.

The sample holds many counts of this clonotype. The CDR3 DNA reads as TGCGCCAGCAGCTCCCCACCCGGGCAACGGGTCCACGAGCAGTACTTC. It is translated as CASSSPPGQRVHEQYF. This chain connects TRBV5-1 to TRBJ2-7; D gene unclear. This CDR3 comprises 16 residues. V lost 3 bases, J lost 5 bases, and 21 bases lay in between. Germline assignment: CDR1 SGHRS and CDR2 YFSETQ. The whole variable domain, remainder taken from reference TRBV5-1 and TRBJ2-7, is KAGVTQTPRYLIKTRGQQVTLSCSPISGHRSVSWYQQTPGQGLQFLFEYFSETQRNKGNFPGRFSGRQFSNSRSEMNVSTLELGDSALYLCASSSPPGQRVHEQYFGPGTRLTVT.

This clonotype was seen at least ten times. The genes are TRBV9 and TRBJ1-1; no firm D call. Germline V gene sequence: CDR1 SGDLS, CDR2 YYNGEE. The CDR3 is made up of 14 amino acids. V was trimmed by 0 bases and J by 1 base, leaving 7 bases between them. This chain's CDR3 is CASSVGDSNTEAFF. The DNA of the CDR3 is TGTGCCAGCAGCGTAGGAGACTCGAACACTGAAGCTTTCTTT.

The table lists this clonotype with many counts. The V gene is TRBV7-6, the J gene TRBJ2-2, with 11 bases aligning to TRBD2. The CDR3 totals 16 residues. Per the germline V gene, CDR1 is SGHVS and CDR2 is FNYEAQ. The ends lost 2 bases at V and 7 bases at J; junction bases unmatched: 6. The DNA of the CDR3 is TGTGCCAGCAGCTTAAGGCTAGCGGGAGGCGACGGGGAGCTGTTTTTT. This codes for CASSLRLAGGDGELFF.

This clonotype was counted many times. The rearrangement uses TRBV7-2 and TRBJ2-7; 15 nucleotides match TRBD2. J lost 4 bases, V lost 0 bases, and 4 bases had no gene match. Germline CDR1 is SGHTA and CDR2 is FQGNSA. CDR3 length: 17 amino acids. Here the CDR3 DNA reads TGTGCCAGCAGCTTAGCCGGGACTAGCGGGAGGTTATACGAGCAGTACTTC. Encoded protein: CASSLAGTSGRLYEQYF.

This clonotype was observed many times. The V gene is TRBV6-1, the J gene TRBJ2-5; TRBD1 aligns across 9 bases. Losses at the gene ends were 6 bases for V and 3 bases for J; bases not matched to a gene: 5. The germline V gene has CDR1 MNHNS and CDR2 SASEGT. The CDR3 consists of 14 residues. The CDR3: CASSLRDREETQYF. The CDR3 bases are TGTGCCAGCAGCCTACGGGACAGGGAAGAGACCCAGTACTTC.

J is TRBJ2-2 and V is TRBV5-2; TRBD1, the table's D call, was not compared with the DNA. TRBV5-2 is reported as a pseudogene. The CDR3 has 15 amino acids. CDR3 DNA sequence: TGTGCCATGGGCCCCCGGCACAGGGCTCTCGGGGAGCTGTTTTTT. Residues: CAMGPRHRALGELFF.

There are many counts of this clonotype. This rearrangement joins TRBV12-3 or TRBV12-4 to TRBJ2-7, with a weak D call TRBD1 (5 bases). The CDR3 totals 12 residues. V lost 8 bases to trimming and J lost 6 bases, with 14 bases between them. The CDR3, as DNA: TGTGCCAGCTGTTGGGGCAGGGCCGAGCAGTACTTC. This translates into CASCWGRAEQYF.

This clonotype was seen many times. V gene TRBV24-1 combines with J gene TRBJ2-1; 14 nucleotides align to TRBD2. The germline V gene encodes CDR1 KGHDR and CDR2 SFDVKD. This CDR3 has 14 residues. V lost 9 bases, J lost 6 bases, and 3 bases stayed unmatched. CDR3 DNA sequence: TGTGCCACCTCGGGACTAGCGGGAGCCAATGAGCAGTTCTTC. It codes for CATSGLAGANEQFF.